Listed below are T cell receptor beta chains from one sample, sequenced in a study of control samples from healthy donors and cancer patients. Using immunoSEQ multiplex PCR, the repertoire was profiled, and TCRdb retains in-frame clones only, with some absent. This sample has about 160,000 clones; roughly 90% occur once, and the top ten carry 0.68%. Specimen: blood. The receptors here all came from a woman aged 25 to 39 in good health. Both conserved end residues are part of each CDR3. A D gene is named only where the DNA matches it firmly. Size is omitted from some rows. Given values are once, few, many or a class for expanded clones.

cdr3_aa	cdr3_nt	d_call	clone_size	j_call	v_call	cdr3_length
CASSQWIWEYEQYF	TGCGCCAGCAGCCAATGGATTTGGGAGTACGAGCAGTACTTC	NA	once	TRBJ2-7	TRBV4-1	14
CASSLGGIQETQYF	TGTGCCAGCAGCTTAGGAGGGATCCAAGAGACCCAGTACTTC	NA	NA	TRBJ2-5	TRBV13	14
CASSVQPGSYEQYF	TGTGCCAGCAGTGTTCAGCCGGGCTCCTACGAGCAGTACTTC	NA	NA	TRBJ2-7	TRBV6-4	14
CASSGAGTSGSGFYEQYF	TGTGCCAGCAGCGGGGCCGGGACTAGCGGAAGTGGGTTCTACGAGCAGTACTTC	TRBD2	NA	TRBJ2-7	TRBV7-8	18
CASSRRDANQPQHF	TGTGCCAGCTCCCGGAGGGACGCCAATCAGCCCCAGCATTTT	NA	NA	TRBJ1-5	TRBV18	14
CASSLGQDYGYTF	TGTGCCAGCTCACTAGGACAGGACTATGGCTACACCTTC	TRBD1	NA	TRBJ1-2	TRBV18	13
CASSLGASRADTQYF	TGTGCCAGCAGCTTAGGGGCTAGTCGGGCAGATACGCAGTATTTT	NA	few	TRBJ2-3	TRBV11-2	15
CASSQDPQLAEISYEQYF	TGCGCCAGCAGCCAAGACCCCCAACTAGCGGAGATCTCCTACGAGCAGTACTTC	TRBD2	NA	TRBJ2-7	TRBV4-1	18
CATSDTTGTSGYEQFF	TGTGCCACCAGTGATACCACCGGGACTAGCGGATATGAGCAGTTCTTC	TRBD2	once	TRBJ2-1	TRBV24-1	16
CATSRDLGTGDTGELFF	TGTGCCACCAGCAGAGATCTAGGGACAGGGGACACCGGGGAGCTGTTTTTT	TRBD1	NA	TRBJ2-2	TRBV15	17
CASSLSTGYNEQFF	TGTGCCAGCAGCCTAAGCACAGGTTACAATGAGCAGTTCTTC	NA	once	TRBJ2-1	TRBV11-1	14
CASRKDDGSMNTEAFF	TGCGCCAGCCGAAAAGACGACGGGAGTATGAACACTGAAGCTTTCTTT	NA	NA	TRBJ1-1	TRBV5-1	16
CSVDKNEKLFF	TGCAGCGTAGACAAGAATGAAAAACTGTTTTTT	NA	NA	TRBJ1-4	TRBV29-1	11
CASNRQGRETQYF	TGTGCCAGCAATCGACAGGGGAGGGAGACCCAGTACTTC	TRBD1	NA	TRBJ2-5	TRBV7-9	13
CASSSPTGFGVLFF	TGTGCCAGCAGTTCACCGACAGGGTTTGGAGTGCTGTTTTTT	TRBD1	NA	TRBJ2-2	TRBV28	14
CASSLSATGGRNQPQHF	TGTGCCAGCAGTTTGTCAGCAACCGGCGGTCGCAATCAGCCCCAGCATTTT	NA	NA	TRBJ1-5	TRBV28	17